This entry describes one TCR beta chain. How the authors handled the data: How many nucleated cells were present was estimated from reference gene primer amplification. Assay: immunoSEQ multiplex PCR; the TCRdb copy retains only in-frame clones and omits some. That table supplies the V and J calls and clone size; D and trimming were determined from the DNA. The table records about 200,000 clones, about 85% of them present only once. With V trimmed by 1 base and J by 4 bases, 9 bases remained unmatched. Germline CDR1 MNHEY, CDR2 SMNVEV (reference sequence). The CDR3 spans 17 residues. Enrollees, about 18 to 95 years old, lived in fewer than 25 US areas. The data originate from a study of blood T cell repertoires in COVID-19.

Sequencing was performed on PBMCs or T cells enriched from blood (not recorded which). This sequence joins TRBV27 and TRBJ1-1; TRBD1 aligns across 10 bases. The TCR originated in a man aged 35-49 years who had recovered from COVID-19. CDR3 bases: TGTGCCAGCAGTTTATTACAGCCCGGGACAGGGGTCACTGAAGCTTTCTTT. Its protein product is CASSLLQPGTGVTEAFF.